This T cell receptor (beta chain) was sequenced for a study of cytomegalovirus exposure and HLA in healthy donors. Study in general: The roughly 120 validation repertoires and the 666 first-cohort repertoires shared a platform, a later analysis reported. Whole-study findings and limits: The CMV antigen specificity of three CMV-associated chains was confirmed through in vitro analysis. Subsequent analysis revealed that first-cohort TCR clusters tended to co-occur in the roughly 120 validation repertoires.

The protocol was immunoSEQ multiplex PCR, while the TCRdb copy is restricted to in-frame clones and leaves out a portion. The table lists about 120,000 clones, more than 75% of them singletons. The CDR3 loop spans 15 amino acids. Germline V lookup: CDR1 WSHSY, CDR2 SAAADI. The V and J ends lost 2 bases and 4 bases, in that order; junction bases with no gene match: 2. Worth noting for this clone: The antigen is unknown.

This TCR came from a woman in her twenties or thirties in good health and CMV-seronegative. Sequenced input: PBMCs. This chain links TRBV10-2 with TRBJ2-2, with 9 bases aligning to TRBD2. In DNA form, the CDR3 reads TGCGCCAGCAGTGAGAGCGGGGGGCCCACCGGGGAGCTGTTTTTT. Amino acids: CASSESGGPTGELFF.